One sample yielded the 15 T cell receptor beta chains listed below, sequenced in a study of CD8+CD57+ T cells in acquired aplastic anemia. Those patients picked for sequencing had displayed CD8+CD57+ cell expansion on flow cytometry. Genomic DNA served as template for TCR beta VDJ and CDR3 profiling. TCRdb independently ran MiXCR on the reads; one entry per CDR3 protein. There are 150,000 to 160,000 distinct CDR3 sequences in the sample; over 50% occur only once, and about an eighth lies in the top ten. The sequenced sample was sorted CD4+, CD8+, or CD8+CD57+ T cells (not recorded which) from PBMCs. The receptors here all came from a human donor with aplastic anemia.

This clonotype was seen at least ten times. The chain combines TRBV29-1 with TRBJ2-5; D is ambiguous. Germline CDR1 is SQVTM and CDR2 is ANQGSEA. This CDR3 contains 13 residues. V was clipped by 1 base and J by 2 bases, with 8 bases between them. The DNA of the CDR3 is TGCAGCGTTGAAGGAAAGGGACAAGAGACCCAGTACTTC. It codes for CSVEGKGQETQYF. Variable domain in full (rest from reference TRBV29-1 and TRBJ2-5): SAVISQKPSRDICQRGTSLTIQCQVDSQVTMMFWYRQQPGQSLTLIATANQGSEATYESGFVIDKFPISRPNLTFSTLTVSNMSPEDSSIYLCSVEGKGQETQYFGPGTRLLVL.

This clonotype has just one count. The chain recombines TRBV7-3 with TRBJ2-1; a weak D match, TRBD2 (5 bases). The germline V gene encodes CDR1 SGHTA and CDR2 FQGTGA. Between the trimmed V and J ends, which lost 1 base and 4 bases, there was a span of 5 bases. The CDR3 is 13 amino acids. The CDR3 DNA reads TGTGCCAGCAGCTTAATAGCGTACAATGAGCAGTTCTTC. Protein: CASSLIAYNEQFF.

This clonotype was seen only once. The V gene is TRBV10-3, the J gene TRBJ2-3; 9 bases are shared with TRBD1. Germline V gives CDR1 ENHRY, CDR2 SYGVKD. The CDR3 is 12 amino acids. The junction had 2 bases not matched to a gene; V was cut back by 7 bases and J by 6 bases. The CDR3 region has the DNA TGTGCCATCAAGGGGACAGGGGATACGCAGTATTTT. Amino acid sequence: CAIKGTGDTQYF.

This clonotype was seen at least ten times. The rearrangement joins TRBV4-2 to TRBJ2-7, with 8 bases matching TRBD1. Germline-derived CDR1 and CDR2 are LGHNA and YNFKEQ. V was pared by 1 base and J by 3 bases, with 5 bases of the junction left unmatched. This CDR3 has 15 residues. The CDR3 region has the DNA TGTGCCAGCAGCCAAGGGTTGACAGGGGTCTACGAGCAGTACTTC. Protein: CASSQGLTGVYEQYF.

There are a few counts of this clonotype. The chain employs TRBV6-5 and TRBJ2-1, with TRBD2 identical over 7 bases. The CDR3 is 14 residues long. V shed 0 bases, J shed 8 bases, and the junction held 4 bases outside the gene matches. Germline loops: CDR1 MNHEY, CDR2 SVGAGI. The DNA for the CDR3 is TGTGCCAGCAGTTACTCTGGACTAGACGATGAGCAGTTCTTC. Its translation is CASSYSGLDDEQFF.

J is TRBJ1-1 and V is TRBV19; D gene uncertain. Germline V lookup: CDR1 LNHDA, CDR2 SQIVND (reference sequence). The CDR3 contains 13 residues. Trimming cost V 2 bases and J 3 bases, with 7 bases left between them. The CDR3, as DNA: TGTGCCAGTAGTATACCGAGGGACACTGAAGCTTTCTTT. It translates to CASSIPRDTEAFF. The whole variable domain, remainder taken from reference TRBV19 and TRBJ1-1, is DGGITQSPKYLFRKEGQNVTLSCEQNLNHDAMYWYRQDPGQGLRLIYYSQIVNDFQKGDIAEGYSVSREKKESFPLTVTSAQKNPTAFYLCASSIPRDTEAFFGQGTRLTVV.

The chain uses TRBV7-9 and TRBJ2-7; TRBD1 matches 10 bases. CDR3 length equals 15 residues. Trimming cost V 4 bases and J 3 bases; bases outside gene matches: 6. CDR1 is SEHNR and CDR2 is FQNEAQ in the germline V gene (reference sequence). As DNA, the CDR3 is TGTGCCAGCAGCTCAGACCGGGACAGGGGCTACGAGCAGTACTTC. It encodes CASSSDRDRGYEQYF. Filled out from reference TRBV7-9 and TRBJ2-7, the complete variable domain reads DTGVSQNPRHKITKRGQNVTFRCDPISEHNRLYWYRQTLGQGPEFLTYFQNEAQLEKSRLLSDRFSAERPKGSFSTLEIQRTEQGDSAMYLCASSSDRDRGYEQYFGPGTRLTVT.

In its sample, this clonotype was seen a few times. J is TRBJ2-7 and V is TRBV7-8; D is perhaps TRBD1 (6 bases). V lost 5 bases to trimming and J lost 6 bases, with 14 bases between them. CDR3 length: 13 amino acids. CDR1 is SGHVS and CDR2 is FQNEAQ in the germline V gene. The DNA of the CDR3 is TGTGCCAGCAGCGGAAGGGACACCTCCGAGCAGTACTTC. This codes for CASSGRDTSEQYF. The whole variable domain, remainder taken from reference TRBV7-8 and TRBJ2-7, is GAGVSQSPRYKVAKRGQDVALRCDPISGHVSLFWYQQALGQGPEFLTYFQNEAQLDKSGLPSDRFFAERPEGSVSTLKIQRTQQEDSAVYLCASSGRDTSEQYFGPGTRLTVT.

The chain links TRBV3-1 to TRBJ2-5; D call uncertain. This CDR3 contains 13 residues. The V and J ends lost 1 base and 1 base respectively, with 4 bases between them. CDR1 is LGHDT, CDR2 YNNKEL, per germline (reference sequence). CDR3 amino acids: CASSQGIQETQYF. The CDR3 DNA sequence: TGTGCCAGCAGCCAAGGGATCCAAGAGACCCAGTACTTC.

In DNA form, the CDR3 reads TGTGCCAGTACTCAGGGGTGGGCCACAGATACGCAGTATTTT. This encodes CASTQGWATDTQYF. The V and J genes are TRBV19 and TRBJ2-3; maybe TRBD1 (6 bases). CDR3 length: 14 residues. The V end lost 7 bases, the J end lost 2 bases, and 13 bases lay between the germline ends. Looked up from germline, CDR1 is LNHDA and CDR2 is SQIVND (reference sequence).

The V gene is TRBV6-1, the J gene TRBJ2-7; no firm D call. Germline CDR1 MNHNS, CDR2 SASEGT. Trimming shortened V by 10 bases and J by 5 bases, and 18 bases separated the two germline ends. The CDR3 is 13 residues long. Here the CDR3 reads CATRRVGDNEQYF. The CDR3 nucleotides are TGTGCCACTCGCCGGGTGGGCGACAACGAGCAGTACTTC.

This clonotype was seen only once. V gene TRBV7-3 combines with J gene TRBJ2-7; D is perhaps TRBD1 or TRBD2 (5 bases each). Germline V lookup: CDR1 SGHTA, CDR2 FQGTGA. The CDR3 consists of 14 residues. The V and J ends lost 1 base and 6 bases respectively, with 13 bases between them. This CDR3 is CASSLNGGSGEQYF. CDR3 coding DNA: TGTGCCAGCAGCTTAAATGGGGGTTCGGGCGAGCAGTACTTC.

This clonotype was seen at least ten times. The J gene is TRBJ1-5, the V gene TRBV19, with 7 bases fitting TRBD1. Germline V gives CDR1 LNHDA, CDR2 SQIVND (reference sequence). V dropped 11 bases and J dropped 2; count of bases not matched to a gene: 6. This CDR3 region has 13 residues. The CDR3 nucleotides read TGTGCCTTAAGAACAGGGGGCAATCAGCCCCAGCATTTT. Its protein product is CALRTGGNQPQHF.

The chain is built from TRBV7-9 and TRBJ1-2; no clear D. Germline CDR1 is SEHNR and CDR2 is FQNEAQ (reference sequence). V was trimmed by 6 bases and J by 13 bases, leaving 9 bases between them. The CDR3 is made up of 9 amino acids. CDR3 sequence (DNA): TGTGCCAGCAGTTCTAGCGGCACCTTC. Encoded protein: CASSSSGTF.

This clonotype has at least ten counts. V usage is TRBV7-8 and J usage is TRBJ1-5; 7 bases agree with TRBD1. Germline CDR1 SGHVS, CDR2 FQNEAQ. Trimming took 5 bases from V and 6 from J; bases not matched to a gene: 7. The CDR3 extends over 14 amino acids. The CDR3 region is CASSPTAGGQPQHF. Written as DNA, the CDR3 is TGTGCCAGCAGCCCTACGGCAGGGGGTCAGCCCCAGCATTTT.